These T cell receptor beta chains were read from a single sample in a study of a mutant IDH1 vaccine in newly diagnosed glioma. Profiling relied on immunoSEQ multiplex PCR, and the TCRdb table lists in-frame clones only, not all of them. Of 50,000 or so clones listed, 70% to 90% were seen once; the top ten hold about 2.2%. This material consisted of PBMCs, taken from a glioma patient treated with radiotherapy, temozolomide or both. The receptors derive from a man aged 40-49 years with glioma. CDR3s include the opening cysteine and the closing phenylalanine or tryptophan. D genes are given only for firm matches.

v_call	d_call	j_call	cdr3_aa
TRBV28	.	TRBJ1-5	CASRWGWNQPQHF
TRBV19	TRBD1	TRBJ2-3	CASSVSGGAGTDTQYF
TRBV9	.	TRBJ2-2	CASSPSLGDLFF
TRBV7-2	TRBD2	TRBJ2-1	CASSLDSGTYNEQFF
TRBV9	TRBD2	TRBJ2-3	CASSPRLAGGPGADTQYF
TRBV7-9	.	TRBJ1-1	CASSLDMNTEAFF
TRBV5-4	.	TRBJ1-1	CASSYDRFNTEAFF
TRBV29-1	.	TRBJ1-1	CSARELNTEAFF
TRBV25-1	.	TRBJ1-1	CASSSTIPNTEAFF
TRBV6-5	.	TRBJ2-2	CASRMAGANTGELFF
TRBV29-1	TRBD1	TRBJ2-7	CSVKDRKNYEQYF
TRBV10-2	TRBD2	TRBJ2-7	CASRHPGLAGVEQYF
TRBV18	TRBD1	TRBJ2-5	CASSAGTGVGETQYF
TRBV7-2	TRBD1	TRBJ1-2	CASSSKGDRVMGNYGYTF
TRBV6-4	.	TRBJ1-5	CASSTELNQPQHF
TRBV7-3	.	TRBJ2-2	CASAPLGGRTGELFF
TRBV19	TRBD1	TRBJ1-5	CASSIVGQGLYQPQHF
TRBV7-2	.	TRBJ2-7	CASSPGLVSYEQYF
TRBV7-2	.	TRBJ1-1	CASSPDRGNTEAFF
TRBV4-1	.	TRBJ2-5	CASSQDFGGSETQYF
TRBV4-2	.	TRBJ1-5	CASSQDLEGGQPQHF
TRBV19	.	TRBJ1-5	CASSYRDSNQPQHF
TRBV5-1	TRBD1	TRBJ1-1	CASSLSGQGVTEAFF
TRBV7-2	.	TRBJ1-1	CASSFTDTEAFF
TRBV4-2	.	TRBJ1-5	CASRMGDSNQPQHF
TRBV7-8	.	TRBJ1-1	CASSLAPATNTEAFF
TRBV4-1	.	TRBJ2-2	CASSQSRQLGHTGELFF
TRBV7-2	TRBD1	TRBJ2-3	CASSFTGDADTQYF
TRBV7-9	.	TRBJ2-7	CASSSGTDGREQYF
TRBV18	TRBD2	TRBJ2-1	CASSPPGLAGVNEQFF
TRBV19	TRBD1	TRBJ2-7	CASSNRGRGEQYF
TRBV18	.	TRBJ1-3	CASSPTGQSVGNTIYF
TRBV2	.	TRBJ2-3	CASRHRGGGGTDTQYF
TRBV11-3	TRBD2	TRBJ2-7	CATKGLAGTYEQYF
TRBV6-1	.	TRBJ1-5	CASSVKGGGQPQHF
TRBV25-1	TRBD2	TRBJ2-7	CASSESGTSDYEQYF
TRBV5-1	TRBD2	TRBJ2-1	CASSLGVGARLAGSSYNEQFF
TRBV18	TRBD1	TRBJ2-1	CASSPRLQGAYNEQFF
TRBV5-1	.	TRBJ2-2	CASETENTGELFF
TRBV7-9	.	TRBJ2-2	CASSLRDTPTGELFF
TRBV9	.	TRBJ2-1	CASSVDGTSYNEQFF
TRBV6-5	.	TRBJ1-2	CASREQGTNYGYTF
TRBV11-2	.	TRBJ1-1	CASSLEWGARETEAFF
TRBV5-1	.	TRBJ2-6	CASTPGQPRANVLTF
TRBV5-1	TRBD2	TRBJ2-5	CASSSPGLAGAETQYF
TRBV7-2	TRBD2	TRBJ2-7	CASSLWLAGGAYEQYF
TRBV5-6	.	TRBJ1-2	CASCLPEGVDYGYTF
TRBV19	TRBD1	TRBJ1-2	CAIRGPGGKNYGYTF
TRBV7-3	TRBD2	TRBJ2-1	CASSLQGTRNNEQFF
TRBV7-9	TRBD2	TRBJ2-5	CASSLSSGGQETQYF
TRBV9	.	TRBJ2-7	CASSSVDSSYEQYF
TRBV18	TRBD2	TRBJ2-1	CASSPNSLAAVNEQFF
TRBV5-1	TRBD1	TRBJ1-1	CASSLGPGTGERNTEAFF